This T cell receptor beta chain was identified in a study of post-analysis software for immune sequencing data. Study details: Relapsing-remitting, secondary progressive and progressive-relapsing forms made up the multiple sclerosis disease courses.

To note about this clonotype: Its antigen is undetermined.

TCR beta libraries were prepared from cDNA with unique molecular identifiers. Once 1 to 10 million T cells were used, about 510,000 cDNA molecules resulted. TCRdb re-called the PCR reads through MiXCR, storing one row per CDR3 protein. The sample lists about half a million distinct CDR3 sequences, about a third occurring once. Trimming left V 1 base short and J 1 base short, with 9 bases between. Germline V gives CDR1 SGHVS, CDR2 FNYEAQ. The CDR3 has 15 amino acids. General observations from the study: Those with multiple sclerosis, the patient group, showed significantly lower normalized Chao1 diversity than controls. The five TRBV segments detected at higher frequency in patients than in controls included TRBV5-6, TRBV5-1 and TRBV20-1.

The chain has TRBV7-6 and TRBJ2-3; either TRBD1 or TRBD2 may supply D (5 bases each). The sequence was obtained from a girl younger than 18 with multiple sclerosis. Sequenced sample: blood. CDR3 DNA: TGTGCCAGCAGCTTAGGTCGAGGGGGCACAGATACGCAGTATTTT. This codes for CASSLGRGGTDTQYF.